This is a list of T cell receptor beta chains from one sample in a study of blood T cell repertoires in COVID-19. Produced via immunoSEQ multiplex PCR; TCRdb's table is partial and in-frame only. Of 200,000 to 250,000 clones in the sample, approximately 80% were seen once. Sequenced material: peripheral blood. The receptors originated from a woman older than 75 with acute or convalescent COVID-19. Both conserved end residues are part of each CDR3. Fields, in order: clone size, V gene, CDR3 protein. Clone size, where shown, is once, few, many, or a class for clones that have expanded.

.,TRBV5-1,CASSLEGLAGGPIFHEQYF
.,TRBV7-9,CASSLDGQAFGNTIYF
.,TRBV7-6,CASSLVGGTQYF
.,TRBV9,CASSPVDGVPNTEAFF
once,TRBV3-1/TRBV3-2,CASSGNYRSSYEQYF
.,TRBV19,CASSMGDRVNEQYF
.,TRBV6-5,CASSYGGLSSYEQYF
.,TRBV20-1,CSASSQGDYEQYF
.,TRBV7-8,CASSLFGQTGYNSPLHF
once,TRBV27,CASSSGRGDGNIQYF
.,TRBV6-2/TRBV6-3,CASSKELVYEQYF
.,TRBV6-2/TRBV6-3,CASSFSLRWGGKDTDTQYF
.,TRBV9,CASSAGPTGTYEQYF
.,TRBV12-5,CASGLVPTSGGASNEQFF
.,TRBV14,CASSQELIDMNYGYTF
.,TRBV11-2,CASTQGSGGGETQYF
.,TRBV19,CASNPSTSGSFYNEQFF
.,TRBV5-4,CASSLATRGDSPLHF
.,TRBV2,CASRLGANNEQFF
.,TRBV9,CASSVGQGSINTIYF
.,TRBV5-1,CASSPTGGGKFEAFF
.,TRBV2,CASSQGTGDTSPLHF
.,TRBV11-2,CASSPRGGGRLYGYTF
.,TRBV18,CASSPGAESEKLFF
.,TRBV6-2/TRBV6-3,CASSPLTTAKNIQYF
.,TRBV7-9,CASSLLGARSTDTQYF
.,TRBV6-4,CASSTAGAGEQYF
.,TRBV5-4,CASSPGRGAGEKLFF
once,TRBV9,CASSRTGGIEKLFF
.,TRBV29-1,CSVDRGPGGSTDTQYF
.,TRBV28,CASSSLAGASYNEQFF
.,TRBV6-4,CASSARGGSYF
few,TRBV6-4,CASSDWPRRSKCREQFF
.,TRBV11-2,CASSVGTGGTKLFF
once,TRBV19,CASKGQASGNTIYF
.,TRBV5-1,CASSPVLTGGTDTQYF
once,TRBV5-1,CASSPDTNYGYTF
.,TRBV6-4,CASSVRGSSTDTQYF
.,TRBV19,CASSIQGAFGDGYTF
.,TRBV6-1,CASSEVGGGQPQHF
few,TRBV29-1,CSVRIGQNTEAFF
.,TRBV19,CASSNSLAAGETQYF
.,TRBV3-1/TRBV3-2,CASSQGHQGIYGYTF
.,TRBV19,CASSIRQGAGELFF
.,TRBV4-1,CASSQKGTGDNSPLHF
.,TRBV29-1,CSARQGQETQYF
once,TRBV20-1,CSARGGAGYTF
.,TRBV5-5,CASLQGVDLRVYEQYF
.,TRBV19,CASSAGQDSNQPQHF
.,TRBV19,CASSRTSGGSYEQYF
.,TRBV6-5,CASSGGQGGTGELFF
.,TRBV29-1,CSVARGLENTIYF